The 5 T cell receptor beta chains given below trace back to one sample, sequenced in a study of CD8 T cells in Susac syndrome. An input of about 0.45 to 1 ug of RNA was subjected to reverse transcription using random hexamers. Via MiXCR, TCRdb re-called the immunoSEQ multiplex PCR reads, giving one row per CDR3 protein. In the table there are about 250,000 distinct CDR3 sequences, roughly 95% of which are singletons. The specimen sequenced was CD4+ T cells from PBMCs. The receptors were sampled from a human donor with multiple sclerosis.

The chain joins TRBV9 to TRBJ1-1; 11 bases agree with TRBD1. The germline gives CDR1 SGDLS, CDR2 YYNGEE. The CDR3 is 15 residues long. Trimming cost V 4 bases and J 3 bases; bases outside gene matches: 5. CDR3 nucleotides: TGTGCCAGCAGCCCAGGACAGGGGGCGTACACTGAAGCTTTCTTT. This sequence encodes CASSPGQGAYTEAFF.

This clonotype was observed a handful of times. The V gene is TRBV6-6, the J gene TRBJ2-7; D possibly corresponds to TRBD1 (6 bases). CDR1 is MNHNY, CDR2 SVGAGI, per germline (reference sequence). V lost 6 bases and J 7 bases, leaving 19 bases between the germline ends. The length of the CDR3 is 14 residues. Here the CDR3 DNA reads TGTGCCAGCAGGTTACAGGGAACTCCCGGAGAGCAGTACTTC. Its translation: CASRLQGTPGEQYF.

V and J are TRBV18 and TRBJ1-6; 11 nucleotides align to TRBD1. The CDR3 length is 14 residues. Trimming at V came to 3 bases and at J to 10 bases, leaving 2 bases not matched to a gene. The germline V gene has CDR1 KGHSH and CDR2 LQKENI. DNA of the CDR3: TGTGCCAGCTCACCGGGACAGGGGGAGTCACCCCTCCACTTT. Its translation: CASSPGQGESPLHF.

This CDR3 reads CASSPPVLATFTGGGYTF. The DNA of the CDR3 is TGTGCCAGCAGCCCCCCCGTGTTGGCCACCTTCACTGGGGGTGGCTACACCTTC. The chain carries TRBV11-2 and TRBJ1-2; D is perhaps TRBD1 (5 bases). Trimming shortened V by 5 bases and J by 7 bases, and 29 bases separated the two germline ends. The germline CDR1 and CDR2 sequences are SGHAT and FQNNGV. There are 18 residues in the CDR3.

In this sample, this clonotype turned up once. The chain is built from TRBV10-3 and TRBJ2-3; 11 bases are shared with TRBD2. CDR3 length equals 14 residues. Germline CDR1 reads ENHRY; CDR2 reads SYGVKD. V lost 8 bases and J lost 0; bases outside the gene matches: 1. CDR3 sequence reads: CAIGTSGSTDTQYF. CDR3 sequence (DNA): TGTGCCATCGGGACTAGCGGTAGCACAGATACGCAGTATTTT.